The present T cell receptor beta chain was sequenced within a study of blood T cell repertoires in COVID-19. The overall study: Specimens from acute and convalescent COVID-19 originated in the United States, Italy and Spain. T cells, B-cell-depleted T cells, or PBMCs provided the cDNA or gDNA that served as material.

Source study methods: Estimation of nucleated cell counts was performed using reference gene primer amplification. Measured with immunoSEQ multiplex PCR; TCRdb has only the in-frame clones, and not every one. The V and J calls and clone size are taken from that table; D and trimming were inferred from the DNA. The table has 150,000 to 200,000 clones, roughly 90% seen once. The CDR3 loop spans 13 amino acids. Germline CDR1 reads SQVTM; CDR2 reads ANQGSEA. Germline trimming cut 7 bases from V and 0 bases from J; bases unmatched to any gene: 2. The chain employs TRBV29-1 and TRBJ1-4, with 7 bases lining up with TRBD1. This clonotype was obtained from a woman aged 45-60 years with acute or convalescent COVID-19. The sequencing input was peripheral blood. The CDR3 DNA sequence: TGCAGCGCTCAGGGGGCAACTAATGAAAAACTGTTTTTT. Its translation: CSAQGATNEKLFF.